The clone carrying this T cell receptor beta chain was observed many times. Antigen unknown. The CDR3 has 14 residues. The V end lost 3 bases, the J end lost 0 bases, and 8 bases lay between the germline ends. RNA transcripts yielded amplified TCR beta CDR3 regions. Primed by the HTBI set, a first-round RT-PCR was run on the TCR CDR3. TCRdb processed the multiplex PCR reads anew with MiXCR; each CDR3 protein has one entry. The sample contains fewer than 110,000 distinct CDR3 sequences, 15% to 20% of which appear only once. The data belong to a study of T cells in Graves' hyperthyroidism and ophthalmopathy. Study results and caveats: Most thyroid-expanded clonotypes above 0.001 were also found in blood.

The sequencing input was blood. The sequence was collected from a woman aged 45-65 years with Graves' hyperthyroidism. The chain uses TRBV12-3 or TRBV12-4 and TRBJ1-2; unclear D gene. This CDR3 is CASSFAGSNYGYTF. CDR3 nucleotides: TGTGCCAGCAGTTTCGCGGGCTCTAACTATGGCTACACCTTC.